This entry concerns a single T cell receptor beta chain. These data originate in a study of blood T cell repertoires in COVID-19. Study-level information: The United States, Italy and Spain provided the acute and convalescent COVID-19 samples. Sample material is recorded as cDNA or gDNA derived from T cells, B-cell-depleted T cells, or PBMCs.

The Seattle patients, enrolled during active infection, were followed longitudinally. V dropped 3 bases and J dropped 7 bases, with 13 bases sitting between them. Germline V CDR1 and CDR2: KGHSH, LQKENI. The CDR3 sequence is 14 residues long. Original handling: Nucleated cell counts were estimated from reference gene primer amplification. The data were produced by immunoSEQ multiplex PCR, yet TCRdb's version contains in-frame clones alone and is incomplete. V, J and clone size are taken as reported in that table, and D and trimming were inferred from the DNA itself. The table has roughly 150,000 clones, 84% seen once; the top ten hold approximately 2.6%.

What was sequenced was peripheral blood. The origin of this receptor is a woman at least 80 years old with COVID-19, enrolled during active disease. The J gene is TRBJ2-1, the V gene TRBV18; possible D gene TRBD2, 6 bases. CDR3: CASSPGGFSNEQFF. The CDR3 nucleotides read TGTGCCAGCTCACCGGGAGGATTTTCGAATGAGCAGTTCTTC.